The 5 T cell receptor beta chains listed next were all sequenced from one sample in a study of blood T cell repertoires in COVID-19. Generated by immunoSEQ multiplex PCR, the TCRdb table keeps only in-frame clones and is missing some. The table records 200,000 to 250,000 clones, just over 85% of them present only once. The sequenced material came from PBMCs or T cells enriched from blood (not recorded which). These receptor sequences come from a woman aged 45-65 years with acute COVID-19.

This clone appeared a single time. The chain couples TRBV6-6 to TRBJ1-3; D perhaps matches TRBD1 (6 bases). Trimming took 2 bases from V and 0 from J, leaving 11 bases between them. In germline, CDR1 is MNHNY, CDR2 SVGAGI (reference sequence). The CDR3 runs to 16 residues. CDR3 DNA sequence: TGTGCCAGCAGTTACCGCCGGGACATCTCTGGAAACACCATATATTTT. Translating it yields CASSYRRDISGNTIYF.

This sequence joins TRBV28 and TRBJ2-7, with TRBD2 as a possible D gene (6 bases). Trimming left V 4 bases short and J 4 bases short, with 20 bases between. Germline V gene data show CDR1 as MDHEN and CDR2 as SYDVKM. This CDR3 spans 16 amino acids. The CDR3: CASSSAGAGYFYEQYF. The CDR3 nucleotides are TGTGCCAGCAGTTCCGCAGGAGCGGGTTACTTTTACGAGCAGTACTTC.

This sequence joins TRBV12-5 and TRBJ1-1, with D perhaps matching TRBD1 (5 bases). The CDR3 totals 15 residues. V was pared by 5 bases and J by 0 bases, with 13 bases between. Germline CDR1 LGHNT, CDR2 FRNRAP. The CDR3 bases are TGTGCTAGTGGTCCTCAGGGTTTCATGAACACTGAAGCTTTCTTT. It is translated as CASGPQGFMNTEAFF.

The rearrangement uses TRBV19 and TRBJ2-7; 11 bases align to TRBD2. The length of the CDR3 is 17 residues. The junction had 15 bases not matched to a gene; V was cut back by 6 bases and J by 5 bases. Germline-derived CDR1 and CDR2 are LNHDA and SQIVND (reference sequence). This chain's CDR3 is CASRRVTSGSKKNEQYF. DNA of the CDR3: TGTGCCAGTAGGCGGGTTACTAGCGGGAGTAAAAAGAACGAGCAGTACTTC.

The chain employs TRBV20-1 and TRBJ2-1, with 14 bases aligning to TRBD2. The length of the CDR3 is 14 residues. V trimming: 3 bases; J trimming: 7 bases; junction bases outside the gene matches: 2. Germline loops: CDR1 DFQATT, CDR2 SNEGSKA (reference sequence). CDR3 loop: CSASRTSGRNEQFF. CDR3 DNA sequence: TGCAGTGCTAGTAGGACTAGCGGGAGGAATGAGCAGTTCTTC.